This T cell receptor beta chain was sequenced in a study of cytomegalovirus exposure and HLA in healthy donors. Findings and caveats of the study: Many donors shared some public TCRs, even though most TCR sequences were rare. Reportedly, diagnosis of cytomegalovirus status by the classifier showed high specificity and sensitivity.

The V gene end was trimmed by 6 bases and the J gene end by 3 bases; junction bases not matched to a gene: 8. Germline CDR1 SNHLY, CDR2 FYNNEI. The CDR3 is made up of 15 amino acids. The PCR contained 60 Vbeta and 13 Jbeta primers. Libraries were prepared by immunoSEQ multiplex PCR; TCRdb keeps only in-frame clonotypes and omits some of them. The data contain 95,000 to 150,000 clones, 65% to 90% of them seen just once; the ten biggest clones take up around 2.2%. Worth noting for this clone: Its antigen is unknown.

This sequence joins TRBV2 and TRBJ1-5; 7 bases agree with TRBD1. The TCR originated in a young man in good health and CMV-seronegative. Material: PBMCs. The CDR3 region has the DNA TGTGCCAGCAGAAAGACAGGGCTTTACAATCAGCCCCAGCATTTT. This codes for CASRKTGLYNQPQHF.